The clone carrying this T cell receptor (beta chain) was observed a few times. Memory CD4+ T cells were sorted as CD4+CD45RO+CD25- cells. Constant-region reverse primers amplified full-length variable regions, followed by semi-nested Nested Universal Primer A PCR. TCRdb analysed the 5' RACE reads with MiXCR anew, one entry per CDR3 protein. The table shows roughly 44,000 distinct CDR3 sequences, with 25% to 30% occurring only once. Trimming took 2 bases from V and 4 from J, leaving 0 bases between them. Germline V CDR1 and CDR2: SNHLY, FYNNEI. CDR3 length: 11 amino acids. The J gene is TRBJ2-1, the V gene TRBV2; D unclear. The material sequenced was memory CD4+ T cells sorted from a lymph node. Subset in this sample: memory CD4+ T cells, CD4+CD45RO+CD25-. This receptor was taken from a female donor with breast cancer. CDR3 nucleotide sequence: TGTGCCAGCAGTGAATACAATGAGCAGTTCTTC. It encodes CASSEYNEQFF. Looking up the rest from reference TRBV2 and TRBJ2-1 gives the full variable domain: EPEVTQTPSHQVTQMGQEVILRCVPISNHLYFYWYRQILGQKVEFLVSFYNNEISEKSEIFDDQFSVERPDGSNFTLKIRSTKLEDSAMYFCASSEYNEQFFGPGTRLTVL.